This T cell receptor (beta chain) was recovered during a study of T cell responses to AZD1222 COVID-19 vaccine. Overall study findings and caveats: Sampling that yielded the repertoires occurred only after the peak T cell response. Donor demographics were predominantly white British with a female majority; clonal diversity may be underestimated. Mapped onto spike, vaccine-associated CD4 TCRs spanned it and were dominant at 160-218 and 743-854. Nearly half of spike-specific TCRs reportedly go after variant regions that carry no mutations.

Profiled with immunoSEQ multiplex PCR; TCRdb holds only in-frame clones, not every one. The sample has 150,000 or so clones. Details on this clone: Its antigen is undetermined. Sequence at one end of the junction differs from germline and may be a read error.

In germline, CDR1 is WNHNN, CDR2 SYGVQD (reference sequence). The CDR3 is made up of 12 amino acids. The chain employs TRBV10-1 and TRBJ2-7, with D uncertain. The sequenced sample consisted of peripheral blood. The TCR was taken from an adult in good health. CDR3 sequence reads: CASSDTGMDRIF. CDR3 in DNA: TGCGCCAGCAGTGATACGGGTATGGACCGCATCTTC.